What follows are 6 T cell receptor beta chains derived from one specimen sequenced in a study of identical twins. TCRdb re-called the 5' RACE reads through MiXCR, storing one row per CDR3 protein. The table lists hundreds of thousands of distinct CDR3 sequences, around 12% of them singletons. Separately, the same data were catalogued under a study of yellow fever vaccine responses in identical twins.

The specimen sequenced was PBMCs. These receptors came from a woman between 18 and 29 years old in good health.

This clonotype was detected ten times or more. This chain uses TRBV6-5 with TRBJ2-5; the D gene is possibly TRBD1 (5 bases). In germline, CDR1 is MNHEY, CDR2 SVGAGI. This CDR3 contains 15 residues. V was clipped by 2 bases and J by 5 bases, with 15 bases between them. CDR3 DNA: TGTGCCAGCAGTTACGACGAAGGGGATTGGGAGACCCAGTACTTC. This translates into CASSYDEGDWETQYF.

The chain combines TRBV3-1 with TRBJ2-2; 11 bases match TRBD2. CDR1 is LGHDT, CDR2 YNNKEL, per germline (reference sequence). J gave up 5 bases and V 5 bases, and 7 bases lay outside the gene matches. The CDR3 sequence is 16 residues long. Here the CDR3 DNA reads TGTGCCAGCAGCTATTTACTAGCGGGAGATACCGGGGAGCTGTTTTTT. Protein product: CASSYLLAGDTGELFF.

Turning to this clonotype: A junction end diverges from the germline sequence, so it may reflect a read error. V is TRBV2 and J is TRBJ2-1, with a possible D match to TRBD1 (6 bases). Looked up from germline, CDR1 is SNHLY and CDR2 is FYNNEI. The CDR3 length is 19 residues. The CDR3 DNA follows: TGTGCCTGCAGTTCCCAAGACGCCACAGGGTCGAGCTCCTACAATGAGCAGTTCTTC. Its translation: CACSSQDATGSSSYNEQFF. Variable domain in full (rest from reference TRBV2 and TRBJ2-1): EPEVTQTPSHQVTQMGQEVILRCVPISNHLYFYWYRQILGQKVEFLVSFYNNEISEKSEIFDDQFSVERPDGSNFTLKIRSTKLEDSAMYFCACSSQDATGSSSYNEQFFGPGTRLTVL.

This chain uses TRBV11-1 with TRBJ2-7; D not resolved. CDR3 length: 11 residues. CDR1 and CDR2 from the germline V gene are SGHAT and FQDESV (reference sequence). Trimming left V 5 bases short and J 5 bases short, with 7 bases between. The CDR3 DNA is TGTGCCAGCAGCCTCCCTCACGAGCAGTACTTC. Protein product: CASSLPHEQYF.

This chain links TRBV19 with TRBJ2-2, with D possibly being TRBD1 (6 bases). V lost 2 bases and J 5 bases, leaving 9 bases between the germline ends. This CDR3 comprises 14 residues. Looked up from germline, CDR1 is LNHDA and CDR2 is SQIVND (reference sequence). CDR3: CASSITGLTGELFF. CDR3 in DNA: TGTGCCAGTAGTATAACAGGGTTAACCGGGGAGCTGTTTTTT.

This clonotype was counted at least ten times. The chain has TRBV29-1 and TRBJ1-1; D might be TRBD1 (5 bases). The germline V and J ends were trimmed by 4 bases and 1 base, with 7 bases remaining between them. Germline V gene lookup returns CDR1 SQVTM and CDR2 ANQGSEA. The CDR3 contains 12 residues. DNA of the CDR3: TGCAGCGTTGTGGGGGGGAACACTGAAGCTTTCTTT. As protein: CSVVGGNTEAFF. Combining the CDR3 with reference TRBV29-1 and TRBJ1-1 gives the whole variable domain SAVISQKPSRDICQRGTSLTIQCQVDSQVTMMFWYRQQPGQSLTLIATANQGSEATYESGFVIDKFPISRPNLTFSTLTVSNMSPEDSSIYLCSVVGGNTEAFFGQGTRLTVV.